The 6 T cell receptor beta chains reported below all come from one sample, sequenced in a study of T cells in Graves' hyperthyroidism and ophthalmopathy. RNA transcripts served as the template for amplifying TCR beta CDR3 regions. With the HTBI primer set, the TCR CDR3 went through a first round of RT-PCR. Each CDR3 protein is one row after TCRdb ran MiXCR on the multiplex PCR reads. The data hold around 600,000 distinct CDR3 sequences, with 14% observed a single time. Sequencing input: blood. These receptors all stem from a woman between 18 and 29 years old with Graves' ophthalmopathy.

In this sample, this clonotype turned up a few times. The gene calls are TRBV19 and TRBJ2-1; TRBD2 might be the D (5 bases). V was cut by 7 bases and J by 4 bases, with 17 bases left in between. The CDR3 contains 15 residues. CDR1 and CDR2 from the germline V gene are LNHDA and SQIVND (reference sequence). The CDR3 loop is CASTTPGFQYNEQFF. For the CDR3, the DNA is TGTGCCAGTACCACCCCGGGATTCCAATACAATGAGCAGTTCTTC.

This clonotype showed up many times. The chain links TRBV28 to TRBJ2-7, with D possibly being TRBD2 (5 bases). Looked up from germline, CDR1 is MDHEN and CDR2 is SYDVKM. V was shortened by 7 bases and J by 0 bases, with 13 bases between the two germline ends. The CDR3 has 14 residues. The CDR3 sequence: CASIRGFSSYEQYF. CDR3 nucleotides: TGTGCCAGCATTCGGGGATTCTCCTCCTACGAGCAGTACTTC.

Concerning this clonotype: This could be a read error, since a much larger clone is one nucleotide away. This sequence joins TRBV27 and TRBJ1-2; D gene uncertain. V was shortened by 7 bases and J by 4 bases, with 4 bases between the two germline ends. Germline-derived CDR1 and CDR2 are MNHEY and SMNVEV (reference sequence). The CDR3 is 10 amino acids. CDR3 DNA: TGTGCCAGCAACGTCTATGGCTACACCTTC. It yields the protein CASNVYGYTF.

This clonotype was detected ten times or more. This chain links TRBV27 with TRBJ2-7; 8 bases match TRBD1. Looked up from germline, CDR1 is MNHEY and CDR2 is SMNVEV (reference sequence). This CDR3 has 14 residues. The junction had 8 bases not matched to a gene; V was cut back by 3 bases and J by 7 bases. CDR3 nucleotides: TGTGCCAGCAGTTTCGCGGGACAGGAGTTTGAGCAGTACTTC. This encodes CASSFAGQEFEQYF.

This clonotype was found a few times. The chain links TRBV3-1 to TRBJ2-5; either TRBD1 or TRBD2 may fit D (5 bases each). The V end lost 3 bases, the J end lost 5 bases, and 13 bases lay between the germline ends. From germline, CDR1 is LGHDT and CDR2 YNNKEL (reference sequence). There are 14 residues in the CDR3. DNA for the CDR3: TGTGCCAGCAGCCATTTTGAGGGGACGGAGACCCAGTACTTC. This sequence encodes CASSHFEGTETQYF.

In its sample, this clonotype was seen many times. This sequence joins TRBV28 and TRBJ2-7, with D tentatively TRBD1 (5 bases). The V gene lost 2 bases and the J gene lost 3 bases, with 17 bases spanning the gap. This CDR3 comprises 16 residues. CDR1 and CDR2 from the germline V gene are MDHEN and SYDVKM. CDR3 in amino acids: CASSLDVRQRFYEQYF. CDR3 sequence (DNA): TGTGCCAGCAGTTTAGACGTTCGACAGAGATTCTACGAGCAGTACTTC.